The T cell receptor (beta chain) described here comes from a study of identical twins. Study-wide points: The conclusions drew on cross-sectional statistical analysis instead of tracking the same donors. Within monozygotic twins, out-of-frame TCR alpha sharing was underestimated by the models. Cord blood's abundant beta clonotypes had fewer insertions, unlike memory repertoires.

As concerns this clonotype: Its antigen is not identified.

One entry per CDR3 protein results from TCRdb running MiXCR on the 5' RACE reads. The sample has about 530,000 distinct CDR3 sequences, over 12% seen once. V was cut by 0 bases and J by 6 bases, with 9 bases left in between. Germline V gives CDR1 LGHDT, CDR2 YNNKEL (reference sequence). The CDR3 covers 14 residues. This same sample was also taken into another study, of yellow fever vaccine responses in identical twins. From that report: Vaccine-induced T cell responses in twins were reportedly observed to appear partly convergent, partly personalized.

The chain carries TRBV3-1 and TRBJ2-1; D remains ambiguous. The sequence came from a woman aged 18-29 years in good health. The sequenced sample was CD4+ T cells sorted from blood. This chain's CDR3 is CASSQEDRTNEQFF. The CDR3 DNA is TGTGCCAGCAGCCAAGAGGACCGGACCAATGAGCAGTTCTTC.